The sequence of this TCR beta chain was determined in a study of post-analysis software for immune sequencing data. Study-wide points: Relative to controls, patients had 4 or 5 TRBV segments at higher frequency, with TRBV5-6, TRBV5-1 and TRBV20-1 among these.

V lost 3 bases and J 4 bases, leaving 11 bases between the germline ends. From germline, CDR1 is SGHTA and CDR2 FQGNSA. There are 14 residues in the CDR3. cDNA libraries for TCR beta contained unique molecular identifiers. One entry per CDR3 protein results from TCRdb running MiXCR on the PCR reads. The sample carries more than 500,000 distinct CDR3 sequences, around 36% recorded once. To note about this clonotype: Its antigen is undetermined.

The source of this sequence is a girl between 2 and 17 years old with multiple sclerosis. The chain employs TRBV7-2 and TRBJ2-3; D not resolved. Sequencing was carried out using blood. The CDR3 is CASSLRKSADTQYF. The CDR3 DNA reads as TGTGCCAGCAGCTTGAGAAAGTCAGCAGATACGCAGTATTTT. Full variable domain (rest looked up from reference TRBV7-2 and TRBJ2-3): GAGVSQSPSNKVTEKGKDVELRCDPISGHTALYWYRQSLGQGLEFLIYFQGNSAPDKSGLPSDRFSAERTGGSVSTLTIQRTQQEDSAVYLCASSLRKSADTQYFGPGTRLTVL.